The T cell receptor (beta chain) described here comes from a study of blood T cell repertoires in COVID-19. Overall study: Samples of COVID-19 (acute and convalescent) were obtained from the United States, Italy and Spain.

In regard to this clone: The junction departs from germline at one end; a sequencing error may be responsible.

CDR3 length equals 18 residues. The germline gives CDR1 SSHAT, CDR2 FNYEAQ (reference sequence). Authors' data handling: Amplified reference gene primers provided the basis for estimating nucleated cell counts. Repertoires were generated with immunoSEQ multiplex PCR, while TCRdb's copy carries only in-frame clones and drops some. From that table come the V and J calls and clone size; the DNA was used to work out D and trimming. This table has almost 250,000 clones, 85% appearing once. The sequence came from a woman aged 45 to 65 with acute COVID-19. This sequence joins TRBV7-7 and TRBJ2-2, with 11 bases fitting TRBD2. Sequencing was carried out using PBMCs or T cells enriched from blood (not recorded which). The chain's CDR3 is CASSSSGLAGGATGELFF. The CDR3 nucleotides read TGTGCTAGCAGCTCTTCGGGTCTAGCGGGGGGAGCCACCGGGGAGCTGTTTTTT. Full variable domain (missing parts from reference TRBV7-7 and TRBJ2-2): GAGVSQSPRYKVTKRGQDVTLRCDPISSHATLYWYQQALGQGPEFLTYFNYEAQPDKSGLPSDRFSAERPEGSISTLTIQRTEQRDSAMYRCASSSSGLAGGATGELFFGEGSRLTVL.